These 24 T cell receptor beta chains were sequenced from one sample in a study of blood T cell repertoires in COVID-19. Data came from immunoSEQ multiplex PCR; TCRdb stores just in-frame clones and leaves some out. In the table there are roughly 140,000 clones, under 85% of which are singletons. The specimen sequenced was peripheral blood. These receptors all stem from a man in his fifties with active or convalescent COVID-19.

This rearrangement joins TRBV3-1 (or the pseudogene TRBV3-2) to TRBJ2-5, with 10 bases identical to TRBD2. The germline CDR1 and CDR2 sequences are LGHDT and YNNKEL (reference sequence). J was trimmed by 1 base and V by 5 bases; bases with no gene match: 7. The CDR3 runs to 16 residues. The CDR3 DNA is TGTGCCAGCAGCTCCCCTAGCGGGAGAACCCAAGAGACCCAGTACTTC. Translating it yields CASSSPSGRTQETQYF.

The chain employs TRBV3-1 (or the pseudogene TRBV3-2) and TRBJ1-1; 10 nucleotides agree with TRBD1. The CDR3 has 14 amino acids. Germline V CDR1 and CDR2: LGHDT, YNNKEL (reference sequence). Trimming removed 4 bases from V and 6 bases from J; junction bases left unmatched: 5. The CDR3 DNA follows: TGTGCCAGCAGCCTAAGGGACAGGGGCTCTGAAGCTTTCTTT. As protein: CASSLRDRGSEAFF.

CDR3 amino acids: CASSQDPVEKYF. CDR3 in DNA: TGTGCCAGCAGCCAAGATCCGGTAGAGAAGTATTTT. This chain joins TRBV3-1 (or the pseudogene TRBV3-2) and TRBJ2-3; D remains ambiguous. Germline CDR1 is LGHDT and CDR2 is YNNKEL (reference sequence). This CDR3 is built from 12 residues. Between the trimmed V and J ends, which lost 0 bases and 13 bases, there was a span of 11 bases.

The rearrangement joins TRBV3-1 (or the pseudogene TRBV3-2) to TRBJ1-4; D remains ambiguous. Germline V gene data show CDR1 as LGHDT and CDR2 as YNNKEL (reference sequence). The CDR3 is 14 residues long. The V end was cut by 1 base, the J end by 4 bases, with 7 bases between. CDR3 in DNA: TGTGCCAGCAGCCAAGGACAAAATAATGAAAAACTGTTTTTT. Residues: CASSQGQNNEKLFF.

The chain uses TRBV9 and TRBJ1-1; no clear D gene. CDR1 is SGDLS and CDR2 is YYNGEE in the germline V gene. V shed 0 bases and J shed 1 base, with 7 bases lying between them. The length of the CDR3 is 14 residues. For the CDR3, the DNA is TGTGCCAGCAGCGTAGAGGAGCAGAACACTGAAGCTTTCTTT. Residues: CASSVEEQNTEAFF.

This clone was counted at least ten times. The rearrangement joins TRBV5-1 to TRBJ1-1; D may be TRBD1 (6 bases). From germline, CDR1 is SGHRS and CDR2 YFSETQ. The CDR3 covers 17 residues. The V end was cut by 4 bases, the J end by 0 bases, with 19 bases between. In DNA form, the CDR3 reads TGCGCCAGCAGCCGAGAGATTAACAGGGCTATGAACACTGAAGCTTTCTTT. Its protein is CASSREINRAMNTEAFF.

The gene calls are TRBV5-1 and TRBJ2-1, with TRBD1 as a possible D gene (6 bases). With 0 bases removed from V and 0 bases from J, the gap between germline ends came to 10 bases. The CDR3 is 16 residues long. CDR1 is SGHRS, CDR2 YFSETQ, per germline. Here the CDR3 DNA reads TGCGCCAGCAGCTTGGGGACAGCGTACTCCTACAATGAGCAGTTCTTC. Its protein is CASSLGTAYSYNEQFF.

The genes are TRBV28 and TRBJ1-5; D is perhaps TRBD1 (5 bases). Between the trimmed V and J ends, which lost 2 bases and 0 bases, there was a span of 14 bases. There are 17 residues in the CDR3. The germline gives CDR1 MDHEN, CDR2 SYDVKM. Here the CDR3 DNA reads TGTGCCAGCAGTTTAAGTATGGGGCAATATAGCAATCAGCCCCAGCATTTT. Its protein product is CASSLSMGQYSNQPQHF.

The rearrangement uses TRBV11-2 and TRBJ2-7; 7 bases agree with TRBD1. The CDR3 consists of 12 residues. Trimming took 5 bases from V and 7 from J; bases not matched to a gene: 5. CDR1 is SGHAT and CDR2 is FQNNGV in the germline V gene. CDR3 loop: CASSPGQVEQYF. CDR3 in DNA: TGTGCCAGCAGCCCCGGACAGGTGGAGCAGTACTTC.

The gene calls are TRBV18 and TRBJ2-7; 10 nucleotides align to TRBD1. CDR1 and CDR2 (germline): KGHSH, LQKENI. With 4 bases clipped from V and 2 bases from J, the junction kept 5 bases outside the gene matches. There are 15 residues in the CDR3. The CDR3 loop is CASSLGTGDAYEQYF. The CDR3 region has the DNA TGTGCCAGCTCACTCGGGACAGGGGACGCCTACGAGCAGTACTTC.

Here the CDR3 DNA reads TGCGCCAGCAGCCGGGAGATAAACTATGGCTACACCTTC. Its protein product is CASSREINYGYTF. The chain has TRBV5-1 and TRBJ1-2, with unresolved D. Germline V CDR1 and CDR2: SGHRS, YFSETQ. The CDR3 runs to 13 residues. Trimming took off 4 bases at V and 2 bases at J, with 9 bases between the two ends.

This chain links TRBV27 with TRBJ1-2; D might be TRBD1 (6 bases). V dropped 2 bases and J dropped 3 bases, with 10 bases sitting between them. The CDR3 has 14 residues. Germline V gene data show CDR1 as MNHEY and CDR2 as SMNVEV (reference sequence). The CDR3 nucleotides are TGTGCCAGCAGTTTACACAGGGAGTACTATGGCTACACCTTC. Encoded protein: CASSLHREYYGYTF.

The gene calls are TRBV12-3 or TRBV12-4 and TRBJ2-7, with TRBD2 matching 7 bases. The CDR3 has 12 amino acids. J gave up 7 bases and V 5 bases, and 5 bases lay outside the gene matches. Here the CDR3 DNA reads TGTGCCAGCAGTCCAATCGGGAGGGAGCAGTACTTC. Amino acids: CASSPIGREQYF.

The V and J genes are TRBV5-4 and TRBJ2-1, with a weak D call TRBD2 (6 bases). The CDR3 extends over 12 amino acids. Between the trimmed V and J ends, which lost 0 bases and 8 bases, there was a span of 6 bases. Per germline, CDR1 SGHNT and CDR2 YYREEE (reference sequence). The CDR3 here is CASSLGLDEQFF. The CDR3 DNA is TGTGCCAGCAGCTTGGGACTAGATGAGCAGTTCTTC. The full variable domain, completed using reference TRBV5-4 and TRBJ2-1, is ETGVTQSPTHLIKTRGQQVTLRCSSQSGHNTVSWYQQALGQGPQFIFQYYREEENGRGNFPPRFSGLQFPNYSSELNVNALELDDSALYLCASSLGLDEQFFGPGTRLTVL.

The chain combines TRBV5-1 with TRBJ2-7; TRBD2 matches at 13 bases. This CDR3 has 15 amino acids. CDR1 is SGHRS and CDR2 is YFSETQ in the germline V gene. V was pared by 3 bases and J by 2 bases, with 2 bases of the junction left unmatched. CDR3 amino acids: CASSSTSGRAYEQYF. CDR3 DNA sequence: TGCGCCAGCAGCTCCACTAGCGGGAGGGCCTACGAGCAGTACTTC.

The chain has TRBV27 and TRBJ1-5, with 10 bases fitting TRBD1. The J segment lost 6 bases and the V segment lost 8 bases, leaving 7 bases of the junction unmatched. The CDR3 consists of 14 residues. Germline CDR1 is MNHEY and CDR2 is SMNVEV (reference sequence). The CDR3 bases are TGTGCCAGCCCCGAGGACAGGGGGTTTCAGCCCCAGCATTTT. Translation gives CASPEDRGFQPQHF.

This chain uses TRBV19 with TRBJ1-2, with TRBD1 matching 8 bases. Germline V lookup: CDR1 LNHDA, CDR2 SQIVND (reference sequence). V lost 4 bases and J lost 1; bases outside the gene matches: 8. This CDR3 spans 16 amino acids. The CDR3 sequence is CASSTGTGLLNYGYTF. DNA for the CDR3: TGTGCCAGTAGTACTGGGACAGGCTTACTTAACTATGGCTACACCTTC.

This clone appeared a few times. The chain recombines TRBV6-6 with TRBJ1-3, with D uncertain. V was cut by 2 bases and J by 4 bases, with 12 bases left in between. This CDR3 is built from 15 residues. The V gene's germline CDR1 is MNHNY and CDR2 SVGAGI (reference sequence). The chain's CDR3 is CASSYTPVAGNTIYF. The CDR3 nucleotides read TGTGCCAGCAGTTACACGCCAGTGGCCGGAAACACCATATATTTT.

This chain connects TRBV4-1 to TRBJ1-6; 8 nucleotides line up with TRBD1. Looked up from germline, CDR1 is MGHRA and CDR2 is YSYEKL. This CDR3 has 14 amino acids. The ends lost 0 bases at V and 10 bases at J; junction bases unmatched: 2. CDR3 amino acids: CASSQDRGLSPLHF. The CDR3 DNA reads as TGCGCCAGCAGCCAAGACAGGGGGCTCTCACCCCTCCACTTT.

This clone has ten or more counts. The rearrangement joins TRBV7-9 to TRBJ2-3, with D maybe TRBD2 (6 bases). The V gene lost 4 bases and the J gene lost 0 bases, with 14 bases spanning the gap. The CDR3 consists of 16 residues. The germline V gene has CDR1 SEHNR and CDR2 FQNEAQ (reference sequence). CDR3 sequence (DNA): TGTGCCAGCAGCTCCCTACTAGCAGCTAGCACAGATACGCAGTATTTT. Amino acid sequence: CASSSLLAASTDTQYF.

This clone has just one count. The V gene is TRBV11-1, the J gene TRBJ2-3; D possibly corresponds to TRBD1 (6 bases). CDR1 and CDR2 from the germline V gene are SGHAT and FQDESV (reference sequence). The CDR3 contains 15 residues. Deletions cut 5 bases from V and 2 bases from J, with 14 bases between. The CDR3 sequence: CASSPRQVHTDTQYF. CDR3 coding DNA: TGTGCCAGCAGCCCCAGACAGGTGCACACAGATACGCAGTATTTT.

The genes are TRBV20-1 and TRBJ2-1, with 8 bases that match TRBD1. Germline V gene data show CDR1 as DFQATT and CDR2 as SNEGSKA (reference sequence). V lost 4 bases and J lost 6; bases outside the gene matches: 5. The CDR3 runs to 13 residues. The CDR3 DNA follows: TGCAGTGCTAATGACAGGGGATTCAATGAGCAGTTCTTC. Translation gives CSANDRGFNEQFF.

V gene TRBV11-1 combines with J gene TRBJ2-4; 11 bases agree with TRBD2. The V and J ends lost 2 bases and 8 bases, in that order; junction bases with no gene match: 8. This CDR3 region has 16 residues. Germline V lookup: CDR1 SGHAT, CDR2 FQDESV (reference sequence). The CDR3 DNA is TGTGCCAGCAGCTTACAACTAGCGGGAGAAGGGGACATTCAGTACTTC. Translating it yields CASSLQLAGEGDIQYF.

V usage is TRBV7-3 and J usage is TRBJ2-1; 8 bases line up with TRBD2. The CDR3 loop spans 16 amino acids. CDR1 is SGHTA and CDR2 is FQGTGA in the germline V gene. V was clipped by 4 bases and J by 6 bases; unmatched bases: 11. The CDR3 protein is CASSSSSGSQANEQFF. The CDR3 DNA sequence: TGTGCCAGCAGCTCTTCAAGCGGGAGCCAGGCCAATGAGCAGTTCTTC.